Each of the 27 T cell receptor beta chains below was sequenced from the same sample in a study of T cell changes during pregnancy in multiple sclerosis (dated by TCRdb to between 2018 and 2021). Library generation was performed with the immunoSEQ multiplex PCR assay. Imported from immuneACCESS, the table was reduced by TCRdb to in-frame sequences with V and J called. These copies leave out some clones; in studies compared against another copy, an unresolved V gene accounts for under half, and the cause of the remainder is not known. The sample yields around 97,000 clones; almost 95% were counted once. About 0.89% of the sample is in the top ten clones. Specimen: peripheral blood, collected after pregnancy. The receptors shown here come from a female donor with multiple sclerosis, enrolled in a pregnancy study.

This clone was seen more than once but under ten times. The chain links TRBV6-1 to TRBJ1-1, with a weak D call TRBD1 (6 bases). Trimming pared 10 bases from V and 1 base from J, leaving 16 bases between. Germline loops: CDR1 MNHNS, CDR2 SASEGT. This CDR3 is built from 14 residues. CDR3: CAIRAQGTNTEAFF. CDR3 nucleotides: TGTGCCATCAGGGCACAGGGTACGAACACTGAAGCTTTCTTT.

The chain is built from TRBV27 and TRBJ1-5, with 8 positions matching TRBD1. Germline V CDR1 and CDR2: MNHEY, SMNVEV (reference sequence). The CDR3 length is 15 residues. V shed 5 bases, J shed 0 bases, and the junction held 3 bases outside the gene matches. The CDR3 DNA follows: TGTGCCAGCAGTCCAGGGGGCTATAGCAATCAGCCCCAGCATTTT. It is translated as CASSPGGYSNQPQHF.

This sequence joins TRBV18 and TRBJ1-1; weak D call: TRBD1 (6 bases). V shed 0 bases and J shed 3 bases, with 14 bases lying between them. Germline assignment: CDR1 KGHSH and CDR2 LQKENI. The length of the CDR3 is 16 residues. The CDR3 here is CASSPPGRGSYTEAFF. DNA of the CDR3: TGTGCCAGCTCACCACCGGGCAGGGGCAGCTACACTGAAGCTTTCTTT.

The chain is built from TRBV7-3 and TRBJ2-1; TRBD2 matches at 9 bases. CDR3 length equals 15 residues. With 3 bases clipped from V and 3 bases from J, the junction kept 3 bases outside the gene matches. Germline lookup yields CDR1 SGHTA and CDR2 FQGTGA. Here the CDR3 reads CASSLGLADYNEQFF. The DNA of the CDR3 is TGTGCCAGCAGCTTGGGACTAGCTGACTACAATGAGCAGTTCTTC. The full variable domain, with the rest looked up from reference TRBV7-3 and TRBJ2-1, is GAGVSQTPSNKVTEKGKYVELRCDPISGHTALYWYRQSLGQGPEFLIYFQGTGAADDSGLPNDRFFAVRPEGSVSTLKIQRTERGDSAVYLCASSLGLADYNEQFFGPGTRLTVL.

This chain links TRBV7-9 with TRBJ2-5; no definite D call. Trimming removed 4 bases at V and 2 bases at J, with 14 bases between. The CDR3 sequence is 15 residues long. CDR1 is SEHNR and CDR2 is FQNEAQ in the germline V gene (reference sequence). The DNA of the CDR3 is TGTGCCAGCAGCTCCCCCACGCAGGCTCAAGAGACCCAGTACTTC. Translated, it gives CASSSPTQAQETQYF. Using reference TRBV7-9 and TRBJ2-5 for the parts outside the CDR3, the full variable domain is DTGVSQNPRHKITKRGQNVTFRCDPISEHNRLYWYRQTLGQGPEFLTYFQNEAQLEKSRLLSDRFSAERPKGSFSTLEIQRTEQGDSAMYLCASSSPTQAQETQYFGPGTRLLVL.

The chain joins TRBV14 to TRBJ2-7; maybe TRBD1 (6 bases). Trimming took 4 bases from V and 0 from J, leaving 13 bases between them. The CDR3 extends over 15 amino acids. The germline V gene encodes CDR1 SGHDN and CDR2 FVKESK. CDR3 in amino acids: CASSPRGRGSYEQYF. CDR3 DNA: TGTGCCAGCAGCCCCCGTGGCAGGGGCTCCTACGAGCAGTACTTC.

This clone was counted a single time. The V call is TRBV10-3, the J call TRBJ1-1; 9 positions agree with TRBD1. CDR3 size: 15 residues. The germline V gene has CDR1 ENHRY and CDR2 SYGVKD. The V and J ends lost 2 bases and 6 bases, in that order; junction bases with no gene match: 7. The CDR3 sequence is CAISESTGGLAEAFF. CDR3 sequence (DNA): TGTGCCATCAGTGAGAGTACAGGGGGCCTAGCTGAAGCTTTCTTT.

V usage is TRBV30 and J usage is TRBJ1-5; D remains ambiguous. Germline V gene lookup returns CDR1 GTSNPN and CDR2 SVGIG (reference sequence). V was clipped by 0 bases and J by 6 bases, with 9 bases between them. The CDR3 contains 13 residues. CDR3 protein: CAWSVMGSQPQHF. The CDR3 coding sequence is TGTGCCTGGAGTGTAATGGGGAGTCAGCCCCAGCATTTT.

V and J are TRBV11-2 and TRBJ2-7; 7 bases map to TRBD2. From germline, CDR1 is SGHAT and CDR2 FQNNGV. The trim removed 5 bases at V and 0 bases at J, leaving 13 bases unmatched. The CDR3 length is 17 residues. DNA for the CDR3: TGTGCCAGCAGCCCACCCTTTCCGGGGGGATTCTCCTACGAGCAGTACTTC. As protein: CASSPPFPGGFSYEQYF.

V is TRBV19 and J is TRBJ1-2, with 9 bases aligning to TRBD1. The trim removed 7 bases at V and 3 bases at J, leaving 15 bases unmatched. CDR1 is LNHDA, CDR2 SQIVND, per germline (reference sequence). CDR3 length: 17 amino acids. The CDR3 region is CASTAETNRGLYYGYTF. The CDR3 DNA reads TGTGCCAGTACCGCGGAAACCAACAGGGGGCTCTACTATGGCTACACCTTC.

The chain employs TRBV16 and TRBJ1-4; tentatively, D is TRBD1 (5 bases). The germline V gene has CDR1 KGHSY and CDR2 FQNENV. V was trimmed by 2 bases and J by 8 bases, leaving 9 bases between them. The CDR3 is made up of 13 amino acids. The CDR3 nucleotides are TGTGCCAGCAGCCAACTCGGGGGAGAAAAACTGTTTTTT. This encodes CASSQLGGEKLFF.

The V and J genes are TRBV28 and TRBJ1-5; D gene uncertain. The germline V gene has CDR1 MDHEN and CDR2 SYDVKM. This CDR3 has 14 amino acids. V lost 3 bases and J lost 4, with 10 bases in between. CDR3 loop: CASSFLLLNQPQHF. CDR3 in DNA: TGTGCCAGCAGTTTTTTACTCCTGAATCAGCCCCAGCATTTT.

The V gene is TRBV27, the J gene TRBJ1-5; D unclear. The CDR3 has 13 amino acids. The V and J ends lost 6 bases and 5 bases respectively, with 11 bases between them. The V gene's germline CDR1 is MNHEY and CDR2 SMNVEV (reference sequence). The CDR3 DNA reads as TGTGCCAGCAGCCGCGACACTTATCAGCCCCAGCATTTT. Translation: CASSRDTYQPQHF.

CDR3 DNA sequence: TGCAGCGTCCTCATGGGGGCAGCCCTGACAGATACGCAGTATTTT. This translates into CSVLMGAALTDTQYF. The chain has TRBV29-1 and TRBJ2-3, with D maybe TRBD1 (6 bases). CDR1 is SQVTM and CDR2 is ANQGSEA in the germline V gene. The CDR3 sequence is 15 residues long. Trimming cost V 6 bases and J 3 bases, with 19 bases left between them.

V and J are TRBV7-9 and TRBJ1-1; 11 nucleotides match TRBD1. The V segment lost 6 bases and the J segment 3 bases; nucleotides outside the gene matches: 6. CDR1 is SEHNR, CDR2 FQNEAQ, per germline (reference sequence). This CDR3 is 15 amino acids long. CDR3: CASRRPGQGDTEAFF. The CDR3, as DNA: TGTGCCAGCAGGCGTCCGGGACAGGGGGACACTGAAGCTTTCTTT.

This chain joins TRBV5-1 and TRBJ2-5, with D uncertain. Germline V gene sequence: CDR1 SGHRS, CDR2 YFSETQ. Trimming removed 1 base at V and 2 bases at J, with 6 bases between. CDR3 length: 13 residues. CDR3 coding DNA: TGCGCCAGCAGCTTGCGTCAGCAAGAGACCCAGTACTTC. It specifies CASSLRQQETQYF.

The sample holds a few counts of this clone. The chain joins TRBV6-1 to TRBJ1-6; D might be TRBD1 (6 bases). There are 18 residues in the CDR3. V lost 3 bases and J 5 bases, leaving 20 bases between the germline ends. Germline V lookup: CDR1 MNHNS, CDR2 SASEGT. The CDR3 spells CASSEKYPVGGNNSPLHF. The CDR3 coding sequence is TGTGCCAGCAGTGAGAAGTACCCTGTAGGGGGAAATAATTCACCCCTCCACTTT.

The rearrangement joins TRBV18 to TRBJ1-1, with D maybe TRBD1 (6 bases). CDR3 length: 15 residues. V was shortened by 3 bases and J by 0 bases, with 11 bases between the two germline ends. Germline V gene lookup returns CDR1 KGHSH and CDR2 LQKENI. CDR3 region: CASSPQDSMNTEAFF. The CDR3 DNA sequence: TGTGCCAGCTCACCGCAGGACAGCATGAACACTGAAGCTTTCTTT.

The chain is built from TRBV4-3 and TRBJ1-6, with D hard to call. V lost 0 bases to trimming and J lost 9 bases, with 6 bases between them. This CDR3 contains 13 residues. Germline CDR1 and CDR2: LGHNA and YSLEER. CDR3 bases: TGCGCCAGCAGCCAAGAACCAGGTTCACCCCTCCACTTT. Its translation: CASSQEPGSPLHF.

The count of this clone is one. The CDR3 nucleotides read TGCGCCAGCAGCCAAGACGAGACAGGGGTCGAGCAGTACTTC. This encodes CASSQDETGVEQYF. The rearrangement links TRBV4-3 to TRBJ2-7, with 8 bases that match TRBD1. V shed 0 bases, J shed 6 bases, and the junction held 4 bases outside the gene matches. CDR3 size: 14 residues. Germline V gene lookup returns CDR1 LGHNA and CDR2 YSLEER.

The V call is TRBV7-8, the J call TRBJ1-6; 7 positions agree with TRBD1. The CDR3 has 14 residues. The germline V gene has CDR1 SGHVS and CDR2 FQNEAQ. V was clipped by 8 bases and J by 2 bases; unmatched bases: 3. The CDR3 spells CASGDRAYNSPLHF. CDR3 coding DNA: TGTGCCAGCGGTGACAGGGCCTATAATTCACCCCTCCACTTT.

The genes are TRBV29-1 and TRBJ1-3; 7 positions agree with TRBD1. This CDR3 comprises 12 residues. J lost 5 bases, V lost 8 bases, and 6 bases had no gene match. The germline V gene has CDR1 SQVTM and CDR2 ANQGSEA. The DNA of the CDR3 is TGCAGCATCAGGGGGGATCGAAACACCATATATTTT. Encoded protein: CSIRGDRNTIYF. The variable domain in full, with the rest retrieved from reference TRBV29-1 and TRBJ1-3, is SAVISQKPSRDICQRGTSLTIQCQVDSQVTMMFWYRQQPGQSLTLIATANQGSEATYESGFVIDKFPISRPNLTFSTLTVSNMSPEDSSIYLCSIRGDRNTIYFGEGSWLTVV.

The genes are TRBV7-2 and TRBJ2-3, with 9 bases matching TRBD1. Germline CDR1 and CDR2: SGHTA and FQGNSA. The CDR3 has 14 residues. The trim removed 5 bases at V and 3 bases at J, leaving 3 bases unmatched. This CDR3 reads CASSLGQGTDTQYF. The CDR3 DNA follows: TGTGCCAGCAGCCTGGGACAGGGAACAGATACGCAGTATTTT.

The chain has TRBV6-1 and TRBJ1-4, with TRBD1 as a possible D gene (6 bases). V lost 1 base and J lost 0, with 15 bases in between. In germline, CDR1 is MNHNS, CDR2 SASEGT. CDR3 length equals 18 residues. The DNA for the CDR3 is TGTGCCAGCAGTGAAGGGTCAGGGGCCCTAGCAACTAATGAAAAACTGTTTTTT. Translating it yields CASSEGSGALATNEKLFF.

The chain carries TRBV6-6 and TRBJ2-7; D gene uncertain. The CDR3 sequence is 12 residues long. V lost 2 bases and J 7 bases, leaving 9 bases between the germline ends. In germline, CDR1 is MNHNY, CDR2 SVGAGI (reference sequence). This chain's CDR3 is CASSYKAVEQYF. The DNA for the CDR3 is TGTGCCAGCAGTTACAAAGCTGTGGAGCAGTACTTC.

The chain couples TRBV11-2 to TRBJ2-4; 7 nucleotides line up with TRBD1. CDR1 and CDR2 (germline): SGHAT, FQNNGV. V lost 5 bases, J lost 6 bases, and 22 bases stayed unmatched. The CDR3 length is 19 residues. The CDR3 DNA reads TGTGCCAGCAGCCCCTATAGCCTGACAGGGAGTAGGTTCCGAAACATTCAGTACTTC. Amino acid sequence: CASSPYSLTGSRFRNIQYF.

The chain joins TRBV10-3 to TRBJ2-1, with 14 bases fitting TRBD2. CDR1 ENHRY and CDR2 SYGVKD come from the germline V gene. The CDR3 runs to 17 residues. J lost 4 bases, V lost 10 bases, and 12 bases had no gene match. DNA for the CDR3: TGTGCCACCGTACCTAGGACTAGCGGGGGGCCATACAATGAGCAGTTCTTC. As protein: CATVPRTSGGPYNEQFF.